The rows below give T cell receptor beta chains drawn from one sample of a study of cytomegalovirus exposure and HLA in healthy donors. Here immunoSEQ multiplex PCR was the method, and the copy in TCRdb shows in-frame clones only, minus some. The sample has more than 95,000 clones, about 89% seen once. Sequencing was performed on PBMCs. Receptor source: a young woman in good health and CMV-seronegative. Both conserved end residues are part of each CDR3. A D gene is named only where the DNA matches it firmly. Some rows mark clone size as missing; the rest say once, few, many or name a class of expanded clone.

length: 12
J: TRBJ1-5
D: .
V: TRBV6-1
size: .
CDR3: CASKQGSQPQHF
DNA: TGTGCCAGCAAGCAGGGTTCTCAGCCCCAGCATTTT

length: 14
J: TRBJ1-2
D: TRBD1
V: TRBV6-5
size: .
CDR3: CASKPGQPNYGYTF
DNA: TGTGCCTCGAAGCCGGGACAGCCTAACTATGGCTACACCTTC

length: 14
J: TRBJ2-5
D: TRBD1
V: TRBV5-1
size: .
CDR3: CASSGGTGQETQYF
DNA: TGCGCCAGTAGCGGCGGGACAGGTCAAGAGACCCAGTACTTC

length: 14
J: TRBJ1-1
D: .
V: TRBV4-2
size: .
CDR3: CASSPVGGETEAFF
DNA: TGTGCCAGCAGTCCCGTGGGAGGTGAAACTGAAGCTTTCTTT

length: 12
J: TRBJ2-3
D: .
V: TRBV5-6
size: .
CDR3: CASNGQTDTQYF
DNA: TGTGCCAGCAACGGTCAAACAGATACGCAGTATTTT

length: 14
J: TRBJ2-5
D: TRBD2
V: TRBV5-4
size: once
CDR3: CASSPSGRGETQYF
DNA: TGTGCCAGCAGCCCCAGCGGGAGAGGAGAGACCCAGTACTTC

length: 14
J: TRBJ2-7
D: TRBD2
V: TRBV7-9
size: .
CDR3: CASSLKAGGLEQYF
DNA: TGTGCCAGCAGCTTAAAAGCGGGAGGCCTCGAGCAGTACTTC

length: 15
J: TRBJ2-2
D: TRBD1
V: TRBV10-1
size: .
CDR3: CASSDEAGGTGELFF
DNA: TGCGCCAGCAGTGATGAGGCAGGGGGCACCGGGGAGCTGTTTTTT

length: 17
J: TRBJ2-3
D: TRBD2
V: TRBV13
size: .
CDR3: CASSFGSSGRAEDTQYF
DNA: TGTGCCAGCAGCTTTGGGAGTAGCGGGAGGGCGGAAGATACGCAGTATTTT

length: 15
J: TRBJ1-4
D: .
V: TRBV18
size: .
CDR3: CASSPMAATNEKLFF
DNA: TGTGCCAGCTCACCAATGGCAGCAACTAATGAAAAACTGTTTTTT

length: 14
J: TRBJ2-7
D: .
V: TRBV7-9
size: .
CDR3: CASSSQRQIYEQYF
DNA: TGTGCCAGCAGCTCCCAGAGGCAAATCTACGAGCAGTACTTC

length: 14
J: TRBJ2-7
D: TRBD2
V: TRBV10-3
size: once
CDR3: CATTPSGRGYEQYF
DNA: TGTGCCACGACCCCAAGCGGGAGGGGGTACGAGCAGTACTTC

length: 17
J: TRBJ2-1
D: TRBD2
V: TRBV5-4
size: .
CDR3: CASSLNRGTSGYNEQFF
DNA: TGTGCCAGCAGCTTAAACCGCGGGACTAGCGGCTACAATGAGCAGTTCTTC

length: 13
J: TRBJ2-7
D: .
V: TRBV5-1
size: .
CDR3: CASSLQGSYEQYF
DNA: TGCGCCAGCAGCTTGCAGGGGTCCTACGAGCAGTACTTC

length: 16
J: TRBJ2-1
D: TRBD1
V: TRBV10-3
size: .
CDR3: CAISESRGGAGNEQFF
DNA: TGTGCCATCAGTGAGTCGCGAGGGGGCGCAGGGAATGAGCAGTTCTTC

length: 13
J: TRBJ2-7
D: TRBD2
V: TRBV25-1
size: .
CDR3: CASSALAEGEQYF
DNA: TGTGCCAGCAGTGCTCTAGCGGAGGGCGAGCAGTACTTC

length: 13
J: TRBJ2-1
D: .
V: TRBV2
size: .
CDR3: CASQINSYNEQFF
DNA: TGTGCCAGCCAAATAAATAGCTACAATGAGCAGTTCTTC

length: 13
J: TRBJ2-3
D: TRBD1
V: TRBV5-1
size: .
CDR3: CASSLPGQDTQYF
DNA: TGCGCCAGCAGCTTACCGGGACAGGATACGCAGTATTTT

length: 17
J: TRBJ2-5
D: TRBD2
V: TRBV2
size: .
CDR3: CASSGTVTSGNRETQYF
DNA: TGTGCCAGCAGTGGGACTGTGACTAGCGGGAACCGAGAGACCCAGTACTTC

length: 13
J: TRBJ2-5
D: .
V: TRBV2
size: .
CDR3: CASRETVQETQYF
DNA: TGTGCCAGCAGGGAGACGGTACAAGAGACCCAGTACTTC

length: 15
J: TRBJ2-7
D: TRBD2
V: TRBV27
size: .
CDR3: CASSLFSGRGYEQYF
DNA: TGTGCCAGCAGTTTATTTAGCGGGAGAGGCTACGAGCAGTACTTC

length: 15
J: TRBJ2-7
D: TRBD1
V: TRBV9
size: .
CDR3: CASTSEGTGKSEQYF
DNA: TGTGCCAGCACCTCCGAGGGGACAGGGAAGTCCGAGCAGTACTTC

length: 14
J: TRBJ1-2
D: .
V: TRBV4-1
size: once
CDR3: CASSQDSGGYGYTF
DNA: TGCGCCAGCAGCCAAGATTCGGGTGGCTATGGCTACACCTTC

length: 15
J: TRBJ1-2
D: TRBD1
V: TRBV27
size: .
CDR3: CASSATGGADYGYTF
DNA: TGTGCCAGCAGTGCGACAGGGGGCGCGGACTATGGCTACACCTTC

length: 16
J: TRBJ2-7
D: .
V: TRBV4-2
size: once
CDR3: CASSQDLSAGSYEQYF
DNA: TGTGCCAGCAGCCAAGATCTATCAGCCGGGTCCTACGAGCAGTACTTC

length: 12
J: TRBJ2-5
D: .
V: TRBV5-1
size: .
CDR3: CASSLARETQYF
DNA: TGCGCCAGCAGCTTGGCCCGGGAGACCCAGTACTTC

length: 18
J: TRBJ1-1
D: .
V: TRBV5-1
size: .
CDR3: CASSLENLRRVRRTEAFF
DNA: TGCGCCAGCAGCTTGGAAAACCTTAGGAGGGTTCGCCGCACTGAAGCTTTCTTT

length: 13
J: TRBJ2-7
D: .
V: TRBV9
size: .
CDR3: CASSPRTGYEQYF
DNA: TGTGCCAGCAGCCCCCGAACGGGGTACGAGCAGTACTTC

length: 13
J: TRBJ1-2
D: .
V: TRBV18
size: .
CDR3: CASSPQAALGYTF
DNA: TGTGCCAGCTCACCGCAGGCAGCCCTTGGCTACACCTTC

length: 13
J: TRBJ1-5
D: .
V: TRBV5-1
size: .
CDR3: CASSQESNQPQHF
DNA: TGCGCCAGCAGCCAAGAGAGCAATCAGCCCCAGCATTTT

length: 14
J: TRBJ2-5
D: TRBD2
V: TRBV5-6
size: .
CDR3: CASSEGLADLTQYF
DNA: TGTGCCAGCAGCGAGGGACTAGCGGACCTAACCCAGTACTTC

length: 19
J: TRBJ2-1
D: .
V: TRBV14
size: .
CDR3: CASSQDPGLYPLSYNEQFF
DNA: TGTGCCAGCAGCCAAGATCCGGGACTCTACCCCCTCTCCTACAATGAGCAGTTCTTC

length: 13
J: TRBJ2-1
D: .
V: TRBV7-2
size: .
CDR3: CASSLAGRGHQFF
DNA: TGTGCCAGCAGCTTAGCGGGAAGGGGCCACCAGTTCTTC

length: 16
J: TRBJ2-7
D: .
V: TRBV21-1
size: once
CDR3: CASSNQTGGRPYEQYF
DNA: TGTGCCAGCAGCAATCAGACAGGGGGCAGGCCCTACGAGCAGTACTTC

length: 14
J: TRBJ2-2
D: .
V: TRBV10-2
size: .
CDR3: CASSDLAPTGELFF
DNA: TGCGCCAGCAGTGATTTGGCTCCCACCGGGGAGCTGTTTTTT

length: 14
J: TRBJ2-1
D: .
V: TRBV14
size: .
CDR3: CASSLTRSYNEQFF
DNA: TGTGCCAGCAGTCTGACTAGATCCTACAATGAGCAGTTCTTC

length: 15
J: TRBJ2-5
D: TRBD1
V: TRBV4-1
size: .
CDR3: CASSQPRTGRKTQYF
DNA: TGCGCCAGCAGCCAACCAAGGACAGGTCGGAAGACCCAGTACTTC

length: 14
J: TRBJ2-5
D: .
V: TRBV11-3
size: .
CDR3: CASSLRFEEETQYF
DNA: TGTGCCAGCAGCTTAAGGTTCGAGGAGGAGACCCAGTACTTC

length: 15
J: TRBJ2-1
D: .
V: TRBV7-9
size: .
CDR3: CASRYLAAPLYEQFF
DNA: TGTGCCAGCAGATACTTAGCGGCCCCTTTGTATGAGCAGTTCTTC

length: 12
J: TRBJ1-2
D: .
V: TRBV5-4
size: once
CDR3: CASSSQGYGYTF
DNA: TGTGCCAGCAGCTCACAGGGCTATGGCTACACCTTC

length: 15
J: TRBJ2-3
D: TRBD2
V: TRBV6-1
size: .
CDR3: CASSPLAGSTDTQYF
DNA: TGTGCCAGCAGCCCACTAGCGGGAAGCACAGATACGCAGTATTTT

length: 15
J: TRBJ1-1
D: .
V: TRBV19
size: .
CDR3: CASSIRPSVNTEAFF
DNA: TGTGCCAGTAGTATCCGTCCGAGCGTGAACACTGAAGCTTTCTTT

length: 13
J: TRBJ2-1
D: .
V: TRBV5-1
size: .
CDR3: CASSLAGSNEQFF
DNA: TGCGCCAGCAGCTTGGCCGGGTCAAATGAGCAGTTCTTC